This TCR beta chain was profiled in a study of blood T cell repertoires in COVID-19. The germline V gene has CDR1 SGHDT and CDR2 YYEEEE. CDR3 size: 14 residues. Trimming removed 0 bases from V and 0 bases from J, with 6 bases in between. The data were produced by immunoSEQ multiplex PCR, yet TCRdb's version contains in-frame clones alone and is incomplete. This table holds fewer than 250,000 clones, around 85% found once. The J gene is TRBJ2-5, the V gene TRBV5-6; D unclear. The specimen was peripheral blood. This clonotype was obtained from a woman between 50 and 59 years old with acute or convalescent COVID-19. Written as DNA, the CDR3 is TGTGCCAGCAGCTTGGGTGCAGACCAAGAGACCCAGTACTTC. This gives the protein CASSLGADQETQYF.